A single sample is the source of the 18 T cell receptor beta chains below, sequenced in a study of blood T cell repertoires in COVID-19. TCRdb's copy holds only in-frame clones and misses some; the assay was immunoSEQ multiplex PCR. The sample contains under 200,000 clones, 88% of which appear only once. The sample consisted of peripheral blood. These receptors were taken from a man aged 35-49 years with active or convalescent COVID-19.

The V call is TRBV6-6, the J call TRBJ1-2; 9 nucleotides match TRBD1. V dropped 5 bases and J dropped 2; count of bases not matched to a gene: 3. Germline lookup yields CDR1 MNHNY and CDR2 SVGAGI (reference sequence). CDR3 length equals 14 residues. The DNA for the CDR3 is TGTGCCAGCAGTCCACAGGGGGCGAACTATGGCTACACCTTC. Its translation is CASSPQGANYGYTF.

The chain employs TRBV5-1 and TRBJ2-3; possible D gene TRBD1, 6 bases. The V gene lost 0 bases and the J gene lost 5 bases, with 13 bases spanning the gap. Looked up from germline, CDR1 is SGHRS and CDR2 is YFSETQ. The CDR3 is 15 amino acids. CDR3 nucleotides: TGCGCCAGCAGCTTGGAGGCAGGGGTTGGAGATACGCAGTATTTT. It encodes CASSLEAGVGDTQYF.

The CDR3 DNA reads as TGCAGCGTTGGAATGCGGGAGACCCAGTACTTC. Translation gives CSVGMRETQYF. The V gene is TRBV29-1, the J gene TRBJ2-5; D gene uncertain. CDR3 size: 11 residues. CDR1 SQVTM and CDR2 ANQGSEA come from the germline V gene. Trimming took 4 bases from V and 5 from J, leaving 8 bases between them.

The chain has TRBV30 and TRBJ1-5; D might be TRBD1 (6 bases). CDR3 length: 13 residues. Germline-derived CDR1 and CDR2 are GTSNPN and SVGIG (reference sequence). Trimming cost V 3 bases and J 3 bases, with 9 bases left between them. CDR3 sequence (DNA): TGTGCCTGGAGGGGGGCCCTCAATCAGCCCCAGCATTTT. Its translation: CAWRGALNQPQHF.

This clone was seen only once. The chain has TRBV7-2 and TRBJ2-5; TRBD2 might be the D (5 bases). Germline V gene lookup returns CDR1 SGHTA and CDR2 FQGNSA. CDR3 length: 17 residues. The ends were cut back, 1 base at V and 5 bases at J, with 20 bases in the middle. As DNA, the CDR3 is TGTGCCAGCAGCTTAGAAATACGCGGGTTGTCAAGGGAGACCCAGTACTTC. It is translated as CASSLEIRGLSRETQYF.

The chain links TRBV7-2 to TRBJ1-6; D may be TRBD1 (6 bases). The germline V and J ends were trimmed by 5 bases and 4 bases, with 15 bases remaining between them. This CDR3 contains 16 residues. Germline CDR1 is SGHTA and CDR2 is FQGNSA. The DNA of the CDR3 is TGTGCCAGCAGCGAAGGGGGGGTGAAGTATAATTCACCCCTCCACTTT. Translation gives CASSEGGVKYNSPLHF.

The chain has TRBV5-4 and TRBJ2-1; 12 nucleotides align to TRBD1. Germline CDR1 reads SGHNT; CDR2 reads YYREEE (reference sequence). V lost 3 bases, J lost 8 bases, and 6 bases stayed unmatched. The CDR3 spans 15 residues. DNA of the CDR3: TGTGCCAGCAGCTGGGACAGGGGGCTCTTACATGAGCAGTTCTTC. Its protein is CASSWDRGLLHEQFF.

This chain connects TRBV9 to TRBJ2-1; 8 positions match TRBD2. Looked up from germline, CDR1 is SGDLS and CDR2 is YYNGEE. J was trimmed by 6 bases and V by 3 bases; bases with no gene match: 5. CDR3 length: 14 residues. The CDR3: CASSAGLAGNEQFF. CDR3 coding DNA: TGTGCCAGCAGCGCCGGACTAGCAGGCAATGAGCAGTTCTTC.

The chain has TRBV28 and TRBJ1-5; D call uncertain. Germline V gives CDR1 MDHEN, CDR2 SYDVKM. The CDR3 consists of 13 residues. V lost 3 bases to trimming and J lost 7 bases, with 10 bases between them. The DNA of the CDR3 is TGTGCCAGCAGTTTGGGCTTTGTGCAGCCCCAGCATTTT. Residues: CASSLGFVQPQHF.

In its sample, this clone was seen once. The chain carries TRBV9 and TRBJ2-1; TRBD2 aligns across 12 bases. The CDR3 loop spans 17 amino acids. With V trimmed by 4 bases and J by 0 bases, 5 bases remained unmatched. Per the germline V gene, CDR1 is SGDLS and CDR2 is YYNGEE. As DNA, the CDR3 is TGTGCCAGCAGCACCCGACTAGCGGGAGTCTCCTACAATGAGCAGTTCTTC. Translation: CASSTRLAGVSYNEQFF.

The CDR3 loop reads CASSRGAGTGGYTF. The DNA for the CDR3 is TGTGCCAGCAGCCGGGGGGCGGGTACGGGTGGCTACACCTTC. The chain employs TRBV5-4 and TRBJ1-2; perhaps TRBD1 as D (6 bases). V was trimmed by 4 bases and J by 7 bases, leaving 17 bases between them. CDR1 is SGHNT, CDR2 YYREEE, per germline (reference sequence). The CDR3 is 14 amino acids.

The chain carries TRBV1 and TRBJ1-2. TRBV1 is a pseudogene. The CDR3 extends over 16 amino acids. The CDR3 sequence: CTSSQVYRMRGYGYTF. CDR3 sequence (DNA): TGCACCAGCAGCCAGGTTTACAGGATGCGGGGCTATGGCTACACCTTC.

V gene TRBV6-2 or TRBV6-3 combines with J gene TRBJ2-2; 8 nucleotides match TRBD1. Trimming took 4 bases from V and 0 from J; bases not matched to a gene: 13. This CDR3 comprises 19 residues. Germline loops: CDR1 MNHEY, CDR2 SVGEGT. In DNA form, the CDR3 reads TGTGCCAGCAGTTGGGACAGGAGAACGATCAAACCGAACACCGGGGAGCTGTTTTTT. Its translation is CASSWDRRTIKPNTGELFF.

This rearrangement joins TRBV9 to TRBJ2-7, with TRBD1 identical over 10 bases. Germline V CDR1 and CDR2: SGDLS, YYNGEE. This CDR3 region has 14 residues. J lost 6 bases, V lost 6 bases, and 9 bases had no gene match. The CDR3 region is CASTPGQGIREQYF. CDR3 bases: TGTGCCAGCACACCGGGACAGGGGATTCGCGAGCAGTACTTC.

The chain has TRBV28 and TRBJ1-3; a weak D match, TRBD1 (6 bases). Germline values: CDR1 MDHEN, CDR2 SYDVKM. The CDR3 has 17 amino acids. V lost 5 bases, J lost 1 base, and 18 bases lay in between. CDR3 coding DNA: TGTGCCAGCAGTGGGGGCTTTCGAGGGGGTTCTGGAAACACCATATATTTT. The encoded protein is CASSGGFRGGSGNTIYF.

V usage is TRBV11-2 and J usage is TRBJ2-5, with D maybe TRBD1 (5 bases). The CDR3 consists of 16 residues. The germline CDR1 and CDR2 sequences are SGHAT and FQNNGV. V dropped 1 base and J dropped 4 bases, with 16 bases sitting between them. CDR3 DNA: TGTGCCAGCAGCTTAGGACGGGCATGGGGCGCAGAGACCCAGTACTTC. Protein product: CASSLGRAWGAETQYF. The whole variable domain, remainder taken from reference TRBV11-2 and TRBJ2-5, is EAGVAQSPRYKIIEKRQSVAFWCNPISGHATLYWYQQILGQGPKLLIQFQNNGVVDDSQLPKDRFSAERLKGVDSTLKIQPAKLEDSAVYLCASSLGRAWGAETQYFGPGTRLLVL.

This chain links TRBV20-1 with TRBJ1-1, with D unclear. In germline, CDR1 is DFQATT, CDR2 SNEGSKA (reference sequence). V was shortened by 5 bases and J by 1 base, with 5 bases between the two germline ends. This CDR3 comprises 11 residues. CDR3 sequence (DNA): TGCAGTGCTTGGAGGAACACTGAAGCTTTCTTT. This sequence encodes CSAWRNTEAFF.

The chain uses TRBV5-6 and TRBJ2-7, with 7 bases fitting TRBD1. Germline assignment: CDR1 SGHDT and CDR2 YYEEEE. With V trimmed by 0 bases and J by 4 bases, 4 bases remained unmatched. The CDR3 runs 14 residues. The CDR3 loop reads CASSLAGQLYEQYF. As DNA, the CDR3 is TGTGCCAGCAGCTTGGCGGGACAGCTTTACGAGCAGTACTTC.